This T cell receptor (beta chain) was captured in a study of CD8 T cells in ankylosing spondylitis. Quantitative 5'-RACE was performed with molecular barcodes, and it yielded the TCR beta libraries. TCRdb redid the calling of the 5' RACE reads with MiXCR, one entry per CDR3 protein. Found here are under 250,000 distinct CDR3 sequences, roughly 8.2% of them singletons; the top ten hold more than 4%. This CDR3 is 13 amino acids long. V shed 3 bases and J shed 5 bases, with 10 bases lying between them. Germline V gene data show CDR1 as MNHEY and CDR2 as SVGEGT. Study-level results: There was a TCR beta motif, made of several highly homologous variants, that appeared characteristic of ankylosing spondylitis blood. Earlier studies detected some motif variants in reactive arthritis synovial fluid and blood.

This clonotype has a count of ten or more. Its antigen is not known. This receptor was identified in a female donor with ankylosing spondylitis or in good health (not recorded which). The J gene is TRBJ1-1, the V gene TRBV6-2 or TRBV6-3; weak D call: TRBD1 (5 bases). The sample comprised blood, either unsorted or a sorted T cell fraction (not recorded which). As DNA, the CDR3 is TGTGCCAGCAGTTATGAGGGGTGGACTGAAGCTTTCTTT. Translating gives CASSYEGWTEAFF.